This T cell receptor (beta chain) was found in a study of blood T cell repertoires in COVID-19. Study-wide background: COVID-19 samples collected from the United States, Italy and Spain covered acute and convalescent phases. PBMCs, B-cell-depleted T cells, or T cells provided the cDNA or gDNA that made up the material.

Authors' methods: Nucleated cell number was recorded as an estimate derived from reference gene primer amplification. Assay: immunoSEQ multiplex PCR; the TCRdb copy retains only in-frame clones and omits some. The V and J calls and the clone size are those of that table, but D and trimming were determined from the DNA. The table has some 270,000 clones, roughly 87% seen once; the top ten hold approximately 5%. This clone was recorded only once. V shed 1 base and J shed 6 bases, with 12 bases lying between them. CDR3 length: 14 residues. From germline, CDR1 is LNHDA and CDR2 SQIVND (reference sequence).

The specimen sequenced was peripheral blood. This sequence joins TRBV19 and TRBJ1-2; perhaps TRBD1 as D (5 bases). The sequence derives from a woman in her 40s who had recovered from COVID-19. The CDR3: CASSIVWGEDGYTF. CDR3 DNA: TGTGCCAGTAGTATAGTTTGGGGGGAGGATGGCTACACCTTC.